The sequence of this T cell receptor beta chain was determined in a study of blood T cell repertoires in COVID-19. For the study at large: Sites across the United States, Italy and Spain contributed samples from acute and convalescent COVID-19. The analysed material was cDNA or gDNA that came from T cells, B-cell-depleted T cells, or PBMCs.

Authors' processing steps: Reference gene primer amplification in the assay estimated nucleated cell counts. Assay used: immunoSEQ multiplex PCR; TCRdb lists only in-frame clones, some missing. V and J calls plus clone size are reproduced from that table; the DNA served to infer D and trimming. The data hold under 170,000 clones, with 86% observed a single time. Trimming took 2 bases from V and 0 from J, leaving 9 bases between them. The CDR3 totals 15 residues. Germline lookup yields CDR1 MRHNA and CDR2 SNTAGT. The sequence derives from a man between 65 and 85 years old with acute or convalescent COVID-19. The chain employs TRBV6-4 and TRBJ2-3; maybe TRBD2 (5 bases). The sequencing sample was made of peripheral blood. The CDR3 loop reads CASSDRGSSTDTQYF. The CDR3 bases are TGTGCCAGCAGTGACCGCGGGTCTAGCACAGATACGCAGTATTTT.